The 29 T cell receptor beta chains listed next were all sequenced from one sample in a study of cytomegalovirus exposure and HLA in healthy donors. The PCR used 60 Vbeta and 13 Jbeta primers. TCRdb's table, derived via immunoSEQ multiplex PCR, lists solely in-frame clones and lacks some. The repertoire holds 180,000 or so clones, with roughly 80% as singletons. Sequenced: PBMCs. All receptors derive from a woman aged 45 to 65 in good health and CMV-seropositive.

The table lists this clone with a count of one. V usage is TRBV29-1 and J usage is TRBJ1-1; 9 bases fit TRBD1. The CDR3 spans 14 residues. Germline V gives CDR1 SQVTM, CDR2 ANQGSEA. J lost 3 bases, V lost 7 bases, and 9 bases had no gene match. CDR3 DNA sequence: TGCAGCGCGGGACAGGGAGGAGTCCACACTGAAGCTTTCTTT. Its translation: CSAGQGGVHTEAFF.

The chain links TRBV5-1 to TRBJ2-7, with 8 bases matching TRBD2. The length of the CDR3 is 13 residues. V lost 4 bases and J lost 7; bases outside the gene matches: 7. Per the germline V gene, CDR1 is SGHRS and CDR2 is YFSETQ. The CDR3 region is CASSPGGLREQYF. In DNA form, the CDR3 reads TGCGCCAGCAGCCCGGGGGGGCTGCGGGAGCAGTACTTC.

The genes are TRBV15 and TRBJ1-5; TRBD1 is a possible D gene (6 bases). The V gene lost 0 bases and the J gene lost 9 bases, with 15 bases spanning the gap. The V gene's germline CDR1 is LNHNV and CDR2 YYDKDF (reference sequence). The CDR3 is 15 amino acids. CDR3 protein: CATSRDLSGAGPQHF. Here the CDR3 DNA reads TGTGCCACCAGCAGAGACCTCTCAGGGGCTGGGCCCCAGCATTTT. Full variable domain (remainder filled in from reference TRBV15 and TRBJ1-5): DAMVIQNPRYQVTQFGKPVTLSCSQTLNHNVMYWYQQKSSQAPKLLFHYYDKDFNNEADTPDNFQSRRPNTSFCFLDIRSPGLGDTAMYLCATSRDLSGAGPQHFGDGTRLSIL.

The genes are TRBV7-9 and TRBJ2-1; possible D gene TRBD1, 6 bases. The CDR3 is made up of 18 amino acids. The V gene lost 5 bases and the J gene lost 5 bases, with 25 bases spanning the gap. Germline CDR1 and CDR2: SEHNR and FQNEAQ (reference sequence). The CDR3 DNA reads TGTGCCAGCAGCCGCCATGACAGGTCCCCCCAAAGGGACAATGAGCAGTTCTTC. Residues: CASSRHDRSPQRDNEQFF.

In this sample, this clone turned up once. The J gene is TRBJ2-5, the V gene TRBV5-4; the D gene is possibly TRBD1 (6 bases). V lost 0 bases, J lost 5 bases, and 14 bases lay in between. The CDR3 has 15 amino acids. Germline V lookup: CDR1 SGHNT, CDR2 YYREEE (reference sequence). The CDR3 region has the DNA TGTGCCAGCAGCTTGGAAGATGGGGGCGACGAGACCCAGTACTTC. It yields the protein CASSLEDGGDETQYF.

This rearrangement joins TRBV7-2 to TRBJ2-4; 9 bases align to TRBD1. The CDR3 contains 16 residues. V lost 7 bases to trimming and J lost 7 bases; unmatched junction nucleotides: 14. From germline, CDR1 is SGHTA and CDR2 FQGNSA. In DNA form, the CDR3 reads TGTGCCAGCACCCTGGGGGGGACAGGGTTGGGTAACATTCAGTACTTC. This encodes CASTLGGTGLGNIQYF.

This clone was observed a handful of times. The rearrangement links TRBV18 to TRBJ2-5; D call uncertain. The CDR3 has 13 residues. Germline CDR1 reads KGHSH; CDR2 reads LQKENI. Between the trimmed V and J ends, which lost 0 bases and 5 bases, there was a span of 7 bases. The CDR3, as DNA: TGTGCCAGCTCACCACCAGTCCAGGAGACCCAGTACTTC. This gives the protein CASSPPVQETQYF. Filled out from reference TRBV18 and TRBJ2-5, the complete variable domain reads NAGVMQNPRHLVRRRGQEARLRCSPMKGHSHVYWYRQLPEEGLKFMVYLQKENIIDESGMPKERFSAEFPKEGPSILRIQQVVRGDSAAYFCASSPPVQETQYFGPGTRLLVL.

The chain joins TRBV6-9 to TRBJ2-5, with TRBD1 identical over 9 bases. The germline V gene has CDR1 MNHGY and CDR2 SVAAGI. The CDR3 extends over 19 amino acids. Unmatched junction bases numbered 18, after V lost 7 bases and J lost 0 bases. This CDR3 reads CASNLVSPQDRGYQETQYF. In nucleotides, the CDR3 is TGTGCCAGCAACCTCGTAAGCCCCCAAGACAGGGGGTACCAAGAGACCCAGTACTTC.

The V and J genes are TRBV6-5 and TRBJ2-2; D unresolved. CDR3 size: 16 residues. Looked up from germline, CDR1 is MNHEY and CDR2 is SVGAGI. The germline V and J ends were trimmed by 0 bases and 1 base, with 9 bases remaining between them. The DNA for the CDR3 is TGTGCCAGCAGTTACTCGACTTTGGGGAACACCGGGGAGCTGTTTTTT. This gives the protein CASSYSTLGNTGELFF.

Regarding this clone: Other DNA sequences in the same sample also yield this CDR3. The chain joins TRBV18 to TRBJ1-2, with D maybe TRBD1 (6 bases). Germline V lookup: CDR1 KGHSH, CDR2 LQKENI. The CDR3 sequence is 13 residues long. V shed 3 bases and J shed 3 bases, with 8 bases lying between them. The CDR3, as DNA: TGTGCCAGCTCACCGTCAGGGGACTATGGCTACACCTTC. Protein product: CASSPSGDYGYTF.

This clone has a handful of counts. The genes are TRBV4-1 and TRBJ1-2, with TRBD1 matching over 7 bases. The CDR3 runs to 17 residues. V shed 0 bases, J shed 3 bases, and the junction held 10 bases outside the gene matches. CDR1 is MGHRA, CDR2 YSYEKL, per germline. This CDR3 is CASSQDNGAGQYYGYTF. In DNA form, the CDR3 reads TGCGCCAGCAGCCAAGATAATGGGGCGGGACAGTACTATGGCTACACCTTC.

The chain uses TRBV28 and TRBJ1-6; possible D gene TRBD1, 5 bases. CDR1 MDHEN and CDR2 SYDVKM come from the germline V gene. The CDR3 consists of 15 residues. Trimming shortened V by 8 bases and J by 5 bases, and 16 bases separated the two germline ends. DNA of the CDR3: TGTGCCAGCGGATCGGGGGGTCCCCATAATTCACCCCTCCACTTT. Translating gives CASGSGGPHNSPLHF.

V and J are TRBV6-1 and TRBJ1-4; D gene uncertain. Trimming took off 0 bases at V and 0 bases at J, with 14 bases between the two ends. The length of the CDR3 is 18 residues. CDR1 and CDR2 from the germline V gene are MNHNS and SASEGT. The CDR3 reads CASSEARRLGATNEKLFF. The CDR3 nucleotides are TGTGCCAGCAGTGAAGCGAGGCGGCTCGGGGCAACTAATGAAAAACTGTTTTTT.

The chain is built from TRBV7-9 and TRBJ2-6; 9 nucleotides line up with TRBD1. The V and J ends lost 5 bases and 3 bases, in that order; junction bases with no gene match: 14. The CDR3 runs to 19 residues. From germline, CDR1 is SEHNR and CDR2 FQNEAQ (reference sequence). CDR3 in amino acids: CASSTPRTGVVFGANVLTF. The CDR3, as DNA: TGTGCCAGCAGCACCCCTCGGACAGGGGTCGTCTTTGGGGCCAACGTCCTGACTTTC.

This chain uses TRBV7-3 with TRBJ2-5; maybe TRBD1 (5 bases). Germline V lookup: CDR1 SGHTA, CDR2 FQGTGA. CDR3 length equals 14 residues. Between the trimmed V and J ends, which lost 1 base and 4 bases, there was a span of 10 bases. The CDR3 loop is CASSLMGQRETQYF. Written as DNA, the CDR3 is TGTGCCAGCAGCTTAATGGGGCAGCGAGAGACCCAGTACTTC.

The chain has TRBV5-1 and TRBJ1-2; no firm D call. V lost 4 bases, J lost 3 bases, and 16 bases lay in between. This CDR3 comprises 15 residues. CDR1 SGHRS and CDR2 YFSETQ come from the germline V gene. The CDR3 sequence: CASSPNPNSYYGYTF. The CDR3 region has the DNA TGCGCCAGCAGCCCCAACCCAAACAGCTACTATGGCTACACCTTC.

This clone was seen only once. This chain links TRBV27 with TRBJ2-7, with D possibly TRBD2 on 5 matching bases. Germline values: CDR1 MNHEY, CDR2 SMNVEV (reference sequence). The CDR3 covers 15 residues. The ends were cut back, 5 bases at V and 4 bases at J, with 18 bases in the middle. The CDR3 is CASSAAPSTRYEQYF. CDR3 nucleotides: TGTGCCAGCAGTGCCGCGCCTAGCACGCGGTACGAGCAGTACTTC.

This chain connects TRBV11-2 to TRBJ1-3, with D possibly being TRBD1 (6 bases). The CDR3 loop spans 15 amino acids. Germline-derived CDR1 and CDR2 are SGHAT and FQNNGV. The V gene lost 5 bases and the J gene lost 4 bases, with 15 bases spanning the gap. Written as DNA, the CDR3 is TGTGCCAGCAGCGGATACAGGGACCCCGGAAACACCATATATTTT. Translating it yields CASSGYRDPGNTIYF.

J is TRBJ1-6 and V is TRBV15, with D tentatively TRBD1 (6 bases). The germline V and J ends were trimmed by 0 bases and 4 bases, with 10 bases remaining between them. Germline V gene data show CDR1 as LNHNV and CDR2 as YYDKDF (reference sequence). The CDR3 spans 16 residues. CDR3 residues: CATSRDFQGYNSPLHF. The CDR3 DNA reads TGTGCCACCAGCAGAGATTTCCAGGGGTATAATTCACCCCTCCACTTT.

The V call is TRBV5-4, the J call TRBJ2-2, with 9 nucleotides matching TRBD1. The junction had 6 bases not matched to a gene; V was cut back by 3 bases and J by 6 bases. Germline V gene lookup returns CDR1 SGHNT and CDR2 YYREEE (reference sequence). CDR3 length: 15 amino acids. CDR3 nucleotide sequence: TGTGCCAGCAGCTACTTTACAGGGGGCCCCGGGGAGCTGTTTTTT. Translated, it gives CASSYFTGGPGELFF. Variable domain in full (rest from reference TRBV5-4 and TRBJ2-2): ETGVTQSPTHLIKTRGQQVTLRCSSQSGHNTVSWYQQALGQGPQFIFQYYREEENGRGNFPPRFSGLQFPNYSSELNVNALELDDSALYLCASSYFTGGPGELFFGEGSRLTVL.

The chain uses TRBV23-1 and TRBJ2-1; TRBD1 might be the D (5 bases). TRBV23-1 falls under the ORF class, with uncertain function. Trimming removed 2 bases at V and 2 bases at J, with 7 bases between. CDR3 length equals 14 residues. The CDR3 nucleotides are TGCGCCAGCAGTCAAAGGGGAACCTACAATGAGCAGTTCTTC. Translated, it gives CASSQRGTYNEQFF.

This clone was detected a few times. V usage is TRBV19 and J usage is TRBJ1-1; TRBD1 matches 7 bases. This CDR3 is 16 amino acids long. J was trimmed by 0 bases and V by 5 bases; bases with no gene match: 9. CDR1 is LNHDA, CDR2 SQIVND, per germline (reference sequence). This CDR3 reads CASSAKRDSLNTEAFF. DNA for the CDR3: TGTGCCAGTAGTGCAAAGAGGGACAGTCTGAACACTGAAGCTTTCTTT. Full variable domain (outside the CDR3, taken from reference TRBV19 and TRBJ1-1): DGGITQSPKYLFRKEGQNVTLSCEQNLNHDAMYWYRQDPGQGLRLIYYSQIVNDFQKGDIAEGYSVSREKKESFPLTVTSAQKNPTAFYLCASSAKRDSLNTEAFFGQGTRLTVV.

This chain connects TRBV7-9 to TRBJ1-1; 8 bases align to TRBD1. The CDR3 runs 15 residues. The V gene's germline CDR1 is SEHNR and CDR2 FQNEAQ (reference sequence). The ends lost 2 bases at V and 1 base at J; junction bases unmatched: 3. CDR3 bases: TGTGCCAGCAGCTTACTGGGACAGGCGAACACTGAAGCTTTCTTT. Protein sequence: CASSLLGQANTEAFF.

The CDR3 DNA follows: TGTGCCTGGGGCTTACTCGGGGGGGCCTTCGAGACCCAGTACTTC. Its protein product is CAWGLLGGAFETQYF. This rearrangement joins TRBV30 to TRBJ2-5; 8 nucleotides align to TRBD2. V gave up 5 bases and J gave up 5 bases; unmatched junction bases: 13. This CDR3 has 15 residues. Germline CDR1 reads GTSNPN; CDR2 reads SVGIG (reference sequence).

The genes are TRBV7-8 and TRBJ1-1; TRBD1 aligns across 11 bases. The CDR3 has 16 amino acids. The V gene's germline CDR1 is SGHVS and CDR2 FQNEAQ. V trimming: 5 bases; J trimming: 0 bases; junction bases outside the gene matches: 5. This CDR3 reads CASSGDRGTMNTEAFF. CDR3 in DNA: TGTGCCAGCAGCGGGGACAGGGGGACGATGAACACTGAAGCTTTCTTT.

The chain employs TRBV21-1 and TRBJ2-7; the table's TRBD2 call for D was not verified on the DNA. TRBV21-1 is designated a pseudogene. The CDR3 is 16 amino acids. CDR3 amino acids: CASSKVHRGGSYEQYF. The CDR3 nucleotides are TGTGCCAGCAGCAAAGTCCATCGCGGGGGGTCCTACGAGCAGTACTTC.

This chain joins TRBV9 and TRBJ2-5; 10 bases map to TRBD2. CDR1 and CDR2 (germline): SGDLS, YYNGEE. The CDR3 sequence is 16 residues long. With 0 bases clipped from V and 5 bases from J, the junction kept 7 bases outside the gene matches. CDR3 in DNA: TGTGCCAGCAGCGTAGGGCTAGCGGGGGAGTTCGAGACCCAGTACTTC. As protein: CASSVGLAGEFETQYF. The variable domain in full, with the rest retrieved from reference TRBV9 and TRBJ2-5, is DSGVTQTPKHLITATGQRVTLRCSPRSGDLSVYWYQQSLDQGLQFLIQYYNGEERAKGNILERFSAQQFPDLHSELNLSSLELGDSALYFCASSVGLAGEFETQYFGPGTRLLVL.

The chain uses TRBV30 and TRBJ1-2; 7 nucleotides agree with TRBD1. J lost 4 bases, V lost 6 bases, and 5 bases had no gene match. CDR3 length: 12 residues. Looked up from germline, CDR1 is GTSNPN and CDR2 is SVGIG (reference sequence). The CDR3 nucleotides are TGTGCCTGTCAGGGACAGTTCTATGGCTACACCTTC. It encodes CACQGQFYGYTF.

This CDR3 is CASSLTRDYGIYEQYF. In DNA, the CDR3 is TGCGCCAGCAGCTTAACACGGGACTATGGGATATACGAGCAGTACTTC. The chain has TRBV5-1 and TRBJ2-5; TRBD2 agrees at 7 bases. The J call may be in error: the DNA end matches TRBJ2-7 better. Germline CDR1 is SGHRS and CDR2 is YFSETQ. The CDR3 length is 16 residues.